These T cell receptor beta chains were read from a single sample in a study of cytomegalovirus exposure and HLA in healthy donors. The data were produced by immunoSEQ multiplex PCR, yet TCRdb's version contains in-frame clones alone and is incomplete. The sample shows about 150,000 clones, 80% of them seen only once. Sequenced: PBMCs. These receptors were taken from a woman between 40 and 50 years old in good health and CMV-seropositive. CDR3s include the opening cysteine and the closing phenylalanine or tryptophan. A D gene is named only where the DNA matches it firmly. The size of a clone is reported for some rows only, either as once, few or many, or as a class for expanded clones.

D	V	size	J	CDR3	DNA
TRBD2	TRBV6-1	.	TRBJ2-2	CASWAGGYTGELFF	TGTGCCAGCTGGGCGGGAGGATACACCGGGGAGCTGTTTTTT
.	TRBV27	.	TRBJ1-5	CASSLSRSNQPQHF	TGTGCCAGCAGTTTATCGAGGAGCAATCAGCCCCAGCATTTT
.	TRBV2	.	TRBJ2-7	CASSRGTYLNYEQYF	TGTGCCAGCAGTCGTGGGACTTACCTGAACTACGAGCAGTACTTC
TRBD1	TRBV27	.	TRBJ1-2	CASGGQDGHSDGYTF	TGTGCCAGCGGAGGACAGGACGGACATTCGGATGGCTACACCTTC
TRBD1	TRBV18	.	TRBJ1-2	CASSPRLSGGFHGYTF	TGTGCCAGCTCACCACGGTTGTCAGGGGGATTTCATGGCTACACCTTC
TRBD2	TRBV19	few	TRBJ2-3	CASSIRRGGPAPTQYF	TGTGCCAGTAGTATTCGACGGGGAGGGCCCGCCCCAACGCAGTATTTT
TRBD1	TRBV30	.	TRBJ2-1	CAWSSGQSYNEQFF	TGTGCCTGGAGTTCGGGACAGTCCTACAATGAGCAGTTCTTC
TRBD1	TRBV13	.	TRBJ2-7	CASSEIGQGEGLYEQYF	TGTGCCAGCAGCGAAATTGGACAGGGGGAGGGCCTCTACGAGCAGTACTTC
TRBD1	TRBV11-3	once	TRBJ2-1	CASSLVGQGSSEQFF	TGTGCCAGCAGCTTAGTGGGACAGGGGTCGAGTGAGCAGTTCTTC
TRBD1	TRBV10-3	.	TRBJ2-5	CAIRGQRQETQYF	TGTGCCATCAGGGGACAGAGACAAGAGACCCAGTACTTC
TRBD2	TRBV11-3	.	TRBJ2-1	CASSPRGLAGTPGRYNEQFF	TGTGCCAGCAGCCCTAGGGGACTAGCGGGGACTCCGGGTCGCTACAATGAGCAGTTCTTC
TRBD1	TRBV19	.	TRBJ2-3	CASRRQGNTDTQYF	TGTGCCAGTAGAAGACAGGGCAACACAGATACGCAGTATTTT
TRBD2	TRBV6-5	.	TRBJ2-7	CASSRTSYEQYF	TGTGCCAGCAGTAGGACTAGCTACGAGCAGTACTTC
.	TRBV7-9	.	TRBJ2-5	CASSPLAVQETQYF	TGTGCCAGCAGCCCTTTAGCGGTCCAAGAGACCCAGTACTTC
TRBD2	TRBV27	.	TRBJ2-7	CASSLTSASYEQYF	TGTGCCAGCAGTTTGACTAGCGCTTCCTACGAGCAGTACTTC
TRBD2	TRBV2	few	TRBJ2-7	CASSEGSSGRAYEQYF	TGTGCCAGCAGTGAAGGGTCTAGCGGGAGGGCCTACGAGCAGTACTTC
TRBD1	TRBV19	.	TRBJ1-5	CASSDQRGLSGSNQPQHF	TGTGCCAGTAGTGACCAAAGGGGGCTGTCGGGTAGCAATCAGCCCCAGCATTTT
TRBD2	TRBV19	.	TRBJ2-1	CASRARTSGYNEQFF	TGTGCCAGTAGAGCTAGGACTAGCGGATACAATGAGCAGTTCTTC
TRBD2	TRBV7-6	.	TRBJ2-1	CASSLTSGPPYNEQFF	TGTGCCAGCAGCTTAACTAGCGGACCCCCCTACAATGAGCAGTTCTTC
TRBD1	TRBV5-1	.	TRBJ2-7	CASSLEGALYEQYF	TGCGCCAGCAGCTTGGAGGGGGCCCTCTACGAGCAGTACTTC
TRBD1	TRBV25-1	.	TRBJ2-1	CASTPTGRRNNEQFF	TGTGCCAGCACGCCGACAGGGAGAAGAAACAATGAGCAGTTCTTC
.	TRBV7-9	once	TRBJ2-7	CASSLGQDSQDEQYF	TGTGCCAGCAGCTTAGGCCAGGACAGCCAGGACGAGCAGTACTTC
TRBD1	TRBV28	.	TRBJ1-4	CASNRDRDEKLFF	TGTGCCAGCAATCGGGACAGAGATGAAAAACTGTTTTTT
.	TRBV18	.	TRBJ1-1	CASSQQGDTEAFF	TGTGCCAGCTCGCAACAGGGTGACACTGAAGCTTTCTTT
.	TRBV9	.	TRBJ2-5	CASSVTEIQETQYF	TGTGCCAGCAGCGTAACAGAGATCCAAGAGACCCAGTACTTC
TRBD1	TRBV27	once	TRBJ2-7	CASSSTGTGRYEQYF	TGTGCCAGCAGTTCAACCGGGACAGGGCGGTACGAGCAGTACTTC
TRBD2	TRBV6-5	.	TRBJ2-7	CASSYSGAGFPYEQYF	TGTGCCAGCAGTTACTCGGGAGCGGGATTCCCCTACGAGCAGTACTTC
TRBD1	TRBV7-2	.	TRBJ2-7	CASSGDSFTRNEQYF	TGTGCCAGCAGTGGGGACAGCTTCACTAGGAACGAGCAGTACTTC
TRBD2	TRBV28	.	TRBJ2-7	CASSEGLGLVYLYEQYF	TGTGCCAGCAGTGAGGGGTTGGGACTAGTCTACCTCTACGAGCAGTACTTC
.	TRBV6-1	.	TRBJ2-1	CASSPVSYNEQFF	TGTGCCAGCAGTCCTGTCTCCTACAATGAGCAGTTCTTC
TRBD2	TRBV6-5	.	TRBJ2-1	CASTRVAGAYNEQFF	TGTGCCAGCACTAGGGTAGCGGGTGCCTACAATGAGCAGTTCTTC
.	TRBV5-8	.	TRBJ2-7	CASSLYSYEQYF	TGTGCCAGCAGCTTGTATTCGTACGAGCAGTACTTC
.	TRBV12-2	.	TRBJ2-3	CANRPLAGRTDTQYF	TGTGCAAATCGCCCACTAGCGGGGCGCACAGATACGCAGTATTTT
.	TRBV5-1	.	TRBJ2-1	CASSRWVQGRTYNEQFF	TGCGCCAGCAGCCGATGGGTACAGGGAAGAACCTACAATGAGCAGTTCTTC
.	TRBV11-2	.	TRBJ1-1	CASSLVQGGNTEAFF	TGTGCCAGCAGCTTAGTTCAGGGCGGGAACACTGAAGCTTTCTTT
TRBD2	TRBV5-4	.	TRBJ2-1	CASSHRDGRPNEQFF	TGTGCCAGTTCTCATCGGGACGGGAGGCCCAATGAGCAGTTCTTC
TRBD1	TRBV25-1	.	TRBJ1-6	CASSKTGQNSPLHF	TGTGCCAGCAGTAAGACAGGGCAAAATTCACCCCTCCACTTT
.	TRBV6-1	few	TRBJ2-6	CASSETTGFGANVLTF	TGTGCCAGCAGTGAAACAACAGGCTTTGGGGCCAACGTCCTGACTTTC
.	TRBV5-1	once	TRBJ2-7	CASSSNKAYEQYF	TGCGCCAGCAGCTCCAACAAAGCCTACGAGCAGTACTTC
.	TRBV7-2	few	TRBJ1-5	CASSLRGIGNQPQHF	TGTGCCAGCAGCCTTCGGGGGATTGGGAATCAGCCCCAGCATTTT
.	TRBV27	.	TRBJ1-1	CASSRTVMNTEAFF	TGTGCCAGCAGCCGGACAGTGATGAACACTGAAGCTTTCTTT
.	TRBV2	.	TRBJ2-7	CASRIVGTHYEQYF	TGTGCCAGCAGGATAGTGGGGACACACTACGAGCAGTACTTC
.	TRBV19	few	TRBJ1-2	CASSIQAKYGYTF	TGTGCCAGTAGTATACAGGCAAAGTATGGCTACACCTTC
.	TRBV18	.	TRBJ1-1	CASSLRGAGNTEAFF	TGTGCCAGCTCACTCCGGGGGGCGGGGAACACTGAAGCTTTCTTT
.	TRBV6-5	.	TRBJ2-3	CASRTGLLRTDTQYF	TGTGCCAGCAGAACAGGGTTGCTGCGCACAGATACGCAGTATTTT
TRBD2	TRBV7-2	.	TRBJ2-5	CASSLEFRTSGVATQYF	TGTGCCAGCAGCTTAGAGTTCAGGACTAGCGGGGTAGCGACCCAGTACTTC
TRBD2	TRBV27	.	TRBJ2-3	CASRSGLAGGQGDTQYF	TGTGCCAGCAGATCTGGACTAGCGGGAGGGCAGGGAGATACGCAGTATTTT
.	TRBV5-1	once	TRBJ2-7	CASSLGGSLNEQYF	TGCGCCAGCAGCTTGGGGGGCAGTTTAAACGAGCAGTACTTC
.	TRBV6-1	.	TRBJ1-5	CASSRGHSNQPQHF	TGTGCCAGCAGTAGGGGTCATAGCAATCAGCCCCAGCATTTT
TRBD1	TRBV10-3	.	TRBJ2-1	CAITTQGSNEQFF	TGTGCCATCACCACACAGGGGTCCAATGAGCAGTTCTTC
TRBD2	TRBV9	.	TRBJ2-3	CASSPAGGGQLRTDTQYF	TGTGCCAGCAGCCCAGCGGGAGGGGGCCAGCTAAGGACAGATACGCAGTATTTT